These T cell receptor beta chains were read from a single sample in a study of blood T cells in healthy people across ages. TCRdb reanalysed the 5' RACE reads using MiXCR and keeps one entry per CDR3 protein. The sample has roughly 800,000 distinct CDR3 sequences, 20% to 25% seen once. These data were likewise used in another study, on T cells of mothers and their children.

Sequencing was performed on blood. The source is a boy younger than 18 in good health. The CDR3 runs from the conserved cysteine through the conserved F or W. The D gene is left open where the match is weak. Where a row states a size, it is once, few, many or the class of an expanded clone; other rows omit it.

d_call clone_size j_call v_call cdr3_nt cdr3_aa
TRBD2 few TRBJ2-1 TRBV7-2 TGTGCCAGCAGCCAAGAACTAGCGGGGGGGCCCTACAATGAGCAGTTCTTC CASSQELAGGPYNEQFF
NA NA TRBJ2-5 TRBV14 TGTGCCAGCAGCACCCGACTGGGAGAGACCCAGTACTTC CASSTRLGETQYF
NA many TRBJ2-5 TRBV7-9 TGTGCCAGCAGCTCCGACAGGTTTTTGGAGACCCAGTACTTC CASSSDRFLETQYF
TRBD1 NA TRBJ2-7 TRBV11-3 TGTGCCAGCAGCCGTCGGACAGGGCCAACCTCCTACGAGCAGTACTTC CASSRRTGPTSYEQYF
NA NA TRBJ2-7 TRBV27 TGTGCCAGCAGGCTACAAACAGAGCCCTACGAGCAGTACTTC CASRLQTEPYEQYF
NA NA TRBJ1-2 TRBV6-5 TGTGCCAGCAGCCGTCGAAACTTTGGGGAGGACTATGGCTACACCTTC CASSRRNFGEDYGYTF
TRBD2 once TRBJ2-7 TRBV20-1 TGCAGTGCTAGTTCGAGGGGTAGCGGGAGTTACGAGCAGTACTTC CSASSRGSGSYEQYF
NA NA TRBJ1-1 TRBV7-6 TGTGCCAGCAGCTTAGAACCGGGACTACACACTGAAGCTTTCTTT CASSLEPGLHTEAFF
NA few TRBJ2-1 TRBV27 TGTGCCAGCAGTTGGCGACGGGGCCTCCACAATGAGCAGTTCTTC CASSWRRGLHNEQFF
TRBD1 many TRBJ2-7 TRBV13 TGTGCCAGCAGCTCCCGGGACAGGATCTACGAGCAGTACTTC CASSSRDRIYEQYF
NA NA TRBJ2-5 TRBV5-1 TGCGCCAGCAGCTTTATGCGAGGACTGGACCAAGAGACCCAGTACTTC CASSFMRGLDQETQYF
NA NA TRBJ2-5 TRBV6-1 TGTGCCAGCGCTCGGGCCCCCTCGGGGGAGACCCAGTACTTC CASARAPSGETQYF
NA NA TRBJ2-1 TRBV24-1 TGTGCCACCAAGAGGGGGGACTACAATGAGCAGTTCTTC CATKRGDYNEQFF
NA NA TRBJ1-2 TRBV15 TGTGCCACCAGCAGAGGGGGCGGGGGCTCCTATGGCTACACCTTC CATSRGGGGSYGYTF
NA few TRBJ1-1 TRBV6-5 TGTGCCAGCAGTTACTCTGACTCCTTTGAAGCTTTCTTT CASSYSDSFEAFF
TRBD1 few TRBJ2-7 TRBV6-1 TGTGCCAGCAGTGTCAGGGACAGCGCCTACGAGCAGTACTTC CASSVRDSAYEQYF
NA few TRBJ2-5 TRBV2 TGTGCCAGCAACTACAGTCCCCAAGAGACCCAGTACTTC CASNYSPQETQYF
TRBD1 NA TRBJ1-1 TRBV10-3 TGTGCCATCAAAATCCCAGGGGGCTCCGCTGAAGCTTTCTTT CAIKIPGGSAEAFF
NA NA TRBJ1-4 TRBV10-3 TGTGCCCTCAAATTTCTCGGACCGCTGGGCCCCGAAAAACTGTTTTTT CALKFLGPLGPEKLFF
NA NA TRBJ2-5 TRBV7-2 TGTGCCAGCAGCAAAGGGGGGGGGTGGGAGACCCAGTACTTC CASSKGGGWETQYF
NA NA TRBJ1-2 TRBV6-2/TRBV6-3 TGTGCCAGCAGTTTGGACGTTACAGCTAACTATGGCTACACCTTC CASSLDVTANYGYTF
NA NA TRBJ2-5 TRBV29-1 TGCAGCGTTGATCCGGGGAGAGAGACCCAGTACTTC CSVDPGRETQYF
NA few TRBJ2-5 TRBV20-1 TGCAGTGCTAGAGATCAGGGACTTCTACAAGAGACCCAGTACTTC CSARDQGLLQETQYF
NA few TRBJ2-3 TRBV7-9 TGTGCCAGCAGCTTACTCATGAGCACAGATACGCAGTATTTT CASSLLMSTDTQYF
NA NA TRBJ2-2 TRBV11-3 TGTGCCAGCAGCTTGAGTTTTGGGATAGGGACCGGGGAGCTGTTTTTT CASSLSFGIGTGELFF
NA NA TRBJ2-1 TRBV10-2 TGCGCCAGCAGTGACCGGGACCTCAATGAGCAGTTCTTC CASSDRDLNEQFF
NA NA TRBJ2-5 TRBV2 TGTGCCAGCACGGCCGAAGAGACCCAGTACTTC CASTAEETQYF
NA NA TRBJ1-5 TRBV6-2/TRBV6-3 TGTGCCAGCAGTAAAGGGGGACATTTGAGCAATCAGCCCCAGCATTTT CASSKGGHLSNQPQHF
NA many TRBJ2-5 TRBV6-6 TGTGCCAGCAACACCTTAGGAGGGATGGAGGAGCAGTACTTC CASNTLGGMEEQYF
NA NA TRBJ2-7 TRBV6-2/TRBV6-3 TGTGCCAGCAGTTGGACTCTACTGAGGGAGCAGTACTTC CASSWTLLREQYF
TRBD1 many TRBJ2-5 TRBV29-1 TGCAGCGTTCGGACAGGCCAAGAGACCCAGTACTTC CSVRTGQETQYF
TRBD1 NA TRBJ2-4 TRBV4-1 TGCGCCAGCAGCCAAGGTGGACAGGGAGTAGCCAAAAACATTCAGTACTTC CASSQGGQGVAKNIQYF
NA NA TRBJ2-1 TRBV7-2 TGTGCCAGCAGCTTAGCATTCCAGATCGGATCGACTGACGAGCAGTTCTTC CASSLAFQIGSTDEQFF
NA few TRBJ1-4 TRBV12-3/TRBV12-4 TGTGCCAGCAGTCCCCCCAGGGGTACTAATGAAAAACTGTTTTTT CASSPPRGTNEKLFF
TRBD1 NA TRBJ1-1 TRBV10-2 TGCGCCAGCAGGCTAGGACAGGGAGACACTGAAGCTTTCTTT CASRLGQGDTEAFF
NA NA TRBJ1-1 TRBV29-1 TGCAGCGTTCGCCCGGACAGCCTAATGAACACTGAAGCTTTCTTT CSVRPDSLMNTEAFF
TRBD2 few TRBJ2-3 TRBV5-1 TGCGCCAGCAGCTTGTTCCAGCGGGGGGATCCGAGAACAGATACGCAGTATTTT CASSLFQRGDPRTDTQYF
TRBD2 NA TRBJ2-5 TRBV7-8 TGTGCCAGCAGCTCCATAGCGGGAGCGGAGGAGACCCAGTACTTC CASSSIAGAEETQYF
NA NA TRBJ1-3 TRBV4-1 TGCGCCAGCAGCCAACCCCCCCTTTCGAGCTCTGGAAACACCATATATTTT CASSQPPLSSSGNTIYF
TRBD1 NA TRBJ1-4 TRBV4-3 TGCGCCAGCAGCCAACGACAGGGTCTTGGGAAACTGTTTTTT CASSQRQGLGKLFF
NA few TRBJ2-1 TRBV4-1 TGCGCCAGCAGCCCAGTCGTGGTAGTCTACAATGAGCAGTTCTTC CASSPVVVVYNEQFF
TRBD1 NA TRBJ2-7 TRBV5-1 TGCGCCAGCAGCCCGGGGACAGGGGGCACACTAGTGATCTACGAGCAGTACTTC CASSPGTGGTLVIYEQYF
TRBD2 NA TRBJ2-3 TRBV4-3 TGCGCCAGCAGCCAAGTTACTAGCGGGGGGGCAGCAGATACGCAGTATTTT CASSQVTSGGAADTQYF
TRBD1 NA TRBJ2-4 TRBV29-1 TGCAGCGGACAGGGGATTGGCATTCAGTACTTC CSGQGIGIQYF
NA few TRBJ2-3 TRBV4-1 TGCGCCAGCAGCCCCATCGCCGGCGGGACTAGCACAGATACGCAGTATTTT CASSPIAGGTSTDTQYF
NA few TRBJ2-1 TRBV12-3/TRBV12-4 TGTGCCAGCAGTCCAATGGGGAAGGCTTACAATGAGCAGTTCTTC CASSPMGKAYNEQFF
TRBD1 NA TRBJ2-3 TRBV15 TGTGCCACCAGCAGTCTGACAGGGGACCGAAGCCGGGATACGCAGTATTTT CATSSLTGDRSRDTQYF
TRBD1 few TRBJ1-2 TRBV20-1 TGCGTTACTCCGACAGGGAGAAACTATGGCTACACCTTC CVTPTGRNYGYTF